This T cell receptor (beta chain) is from a study of cytomegalovirus exposure and HLA in healthy donors. Regarding the study as a whole: Productive rates of about 87% or about 30% were seen for most TCR beta V segments in an earlier analysis. In a later analysis, parvovirus B19, influenza, CMV and Epstein-Barr virus appeared linked to several top co-occurrence clusters.

As concerns this clone: Its target is not known.

CDR1 and CDR2 (germline): MNHEY, SMNVEV (reference sequence). The CDR3 extends over 15 amino acids. V lost 0 bases, J lost 6 bases, and 15 bases lay in between. Researchers ran the PCR with 60 Vbeta and 13 Jbeta primers. The assay was immunoSEQ multiplex PCR, and TCRdb's table has in-frame clones only and misses some. Altogether roughly 120,000 clones are present, around 83% being singletons, with the ten largest covering approximately 1%. Specimen: PBMCs. The chain combines TRBV27 with TRBJ2-7; tentative D call: TRBD1 (5 bases). This clonotype originated in a human donor in good health. CDR3 in DNA: TGTGCCAGCAGTTTATCCGGACCCCGCCAGGGCGAGCAGTACTTC. Its protein is CASSLSGPRQGEQYF.